Reported below is one TCR beta chain. CDR3 length equals 17 residues. CDR1 GTSNPN and CDR2 SVGIG come from the germline V gene (reference sequence). V lost 2 bases and J lost 0, with 17 bases in between. The sample comes from a study of T cells in localized non-small cell lung cancer. The table came from immunoSEQ multiplex PCR; TCRdb's copy has only in-frame clones and leaves some out. The data contain under 5,500 clones, 85% to 95% of them seen just once; the ten biggest clones take up around 2.9%. The chain combines TRBV30 with TRBJ2-1; D unresolved. Sequencing used peripheral blood, obtained before any cancer treatment. The TCR originated in a woman aged 35-75 years with stage I lung adenocarcinoma. CDR3 amino acids: CAWSSARTRPSYNEQFF. CDR3 bases: TGTGCCTGGAGTTCGGCCCGGACCCGGCCCTCCTACAATGAGCAGTTCTTC.